This is a list of T cell receptor beta chains from one sample in a study of T cells in Graves' hyperthyroidism and ophthalmopathy. TCRdb re-called the multiplex PCR reads through MiXCR, storing one row per CDR3 protein. Seen here are about 400,000 distinct CDR3 sequences, 15% observed once, and the top ten hold around a third. Sequenced sample: blood. These receptors came from a woman under 40 with Graves' hyperthyroidism. Each CDR3 is given with its conserved first and last residue. Fields, in order: clone size, V gene, D gene, J gene, CDR3 protein, CDR3 DNA. D genes are given only for firm matches. The size field is filled for only some rows; it gives once, few, many or a size class.

few	TRBV4-1	TRBD2	TRBJ2-5	CASSQGASGIPETQYF	TGCGCCAGCAGCCAAGGGGCTAGCGGGATTCCAGAGACCCAGTACTTC
many	TRBV28	.	TRBJ2-2	CASSLTHLTGELFF	TGTGCCAGCAGTTTAACACACCTCACCGGGGAGCTGTTTTTT
.	TRBV19	.	TRBJ2-1	CASSADWLVYNEQFF	TGTGCCAGTAGTGCAGACTGGCTTGTTTACAATGAGCAGTTCTTC
once	TRBV20-1	.	TRBJ1-3	CSARTRGNTIYF	TGCAGTGCTAGAACCAGGGGAAACACCATATATTTT
many	TRBV20-1	TRBD2	TRBJ2-1	CSPLPGLAINEQFF	TGCAGTCCCTTACCGGGACTAGCGATAAATGAGCAGTTCTTC
few	TRBV5-1	.	TRBJ2-1	CASGAGWNEQFF	TGCGCCAGCGGGGCAGGGTGGAATGAGCAGTTCTTC
many	TRBV3-1	.	TRBJ1-2	CASSQDWQGGGYTF	TGTGCCAGCAGCCAAGATTGGCAGGGTGGCGGCTACACCTTC
once	TRBV19	TRBD1	TRBJ2-7	CASRTGTGALGSYEQYF	TGTGCCAGTAGGACCGGGACAGGGGCCTTAGGGAGCTACGAGCAGTACTTC
few	TRBV4-2	TRBD1	TRBJ1-1	CASSPDRGLNMNTEAFF	TGTGCCAGCAGCCCGGACAGGGGACTTAACATGAACACTGAAGCTTTCTTT
.	TRBV6-2/TRBV6-3	.	TRBJ1-4	CASSRHITNEKLFF	TGTGCCAGCAGTCGACATATAACTAATGAAAAACTGTTTTTT
many	TRBV7-9	.	TRBJ2-1	CASSPTATPRGYYNEQFF	TGTGCCAGCAGCCCGACAGCCACCCCTCGCGGGTACTACAATGAGCAGTTCTTC
.	TRBV12-3/TRBV12-4	.	TRBJ1-1	CASSSVGAYTEAFF	TGTGCCAGCAGTTCGGTGGGGGCCTACACTGAAGCTTTCTTT
few	TRBV7-7	.	TRBJ2-2	CASSLEAGRGTGELFF	TGTGCTAGCAGCTTAGAGGCCGGGAGAGGTACCGGGGAGCTGTTTTTT
few	TRBV12-3/TRBV12-4	.	TRBJ1-4	CASSLDVEKLFF	TGTGCCAGCAGTTTAGATGTTGAAAAACTGTTTTTT
.	TRBV19	TRBD2	TRBJ2-2	CASSGLAGYTGELFF	TGTGCCAGTAGTGGACTAGCGGGGTACACCGGGGAGCTGTTTTTT
many	TRBV5-1	TRBD2	TRBJ2-1	CASSWGLAGGKFTYNEQFF	TGCGCCAGCAGCTGGGGACTAGCGGGAGGGAAGTTCACCTACAATGAGCAGTTCTTC
.	TRBV12-3/TRBV12-4	TRBD1	TRBJ2-3	CASRSSDRGDNTQYF	TGTGCCAGCAGATCTAGCGACAGGGGGGACAATACGCAGTATTTT
.	TRBV19	.	TRBJ2-5	CASSLTVGLKETQYF	TGTGCCAGTAGTCTGACAGTGGGGCTTAAGGAGACCCAGTACTTC
few	TRBV25-1	.	TRBJ2-7	CASSEHGTEGEQYF	TGTGCCAGCAGTGAACACGGGACGGAGGGAGAGCAGTACTTC
.	TRBV28	.	TRBJ1-4	CASSLIRGQEKLFF	TGTGCCAGCAGTTTAATCCGGGGGCAAGAAAAACTGTTTTTT
few	TRBV7-9	.	TRBJ1-2	CASSFYQAANYGYTF	TGTGCCAGCAGCTTTTACCAGGCCGCTAACTATGGCTACACCTTC
many	TRBV2	.	TRBJ1-5	CASSDWGGSINQPQHF	TGTGCCAGCAGTGACTGGGGTGGGTCAATCAATCAGCCCCAGCATTTT
many	TRBV5-1	TRBD2	TRBJ2-7	CASRPGGQDEQYF	TGCGCCAGCAGGCCGGGAGGGCAGGACGAGCAGTACTTC
many	TRBV24-1	TRBD2	TRBJ2-1	CATSDPGTSGMNEQFF	TGTGCCACCAGTGACCCCGGGACTAGCGGGATGAATGAGCAGTTCTTC
few	TRBV3-1	TRBD1	TRBJ2-7	CASSQVGTGGLEQYF	TGTGCCAGCAGCCAAGTTGGGACAGGGGGCCTCGAGCAGTACTTC
.	TRBV28	TRBD2	TRBJ2-7	CASSPRLAGGPRSYEQYF	TGTGCCAGCAGCCCTCGACTAGCGGGAGGGCCTCGCTCCTACGAGCAGTACTTC
many	TRBV3-1	TRBD2	TRBJ2-7	CASSKPSGLAGVYEQYF	TGTGCCAGCAGCAAACCCTCGGGACTAGCGGGAGTATACGAGCAGTACTTC
many	TRBV12-3/TRBV12-4	.	TRBJ2-2	CASSLEGRNTGELFF	TGTGCCAGCAGTTTAGAGGGGAGAAACACCGGGGAGCTGTTTTTT
many	TRBV6-6	.	TRBJ2-7	CASSYSQTGTLYEQYF	TGTGCCAGCAGTTACTCTCAAACAGGTACCCTGTACGAGCAGTACTTC
.	TRBV6-1	.	TRBJ2-2	CASSTGTGGELFF	TGTGCCAGCAGCACGGGGACGGGCGGGGAGCTGTTTTTT
many	TRBV7-9	TRBD2	TRBJ2-1	CASSARGLAGSGEQFF	TGTGCCAGCAGCGCACGGGGACTAGCGGGATCGGGTGAGCAGTTCTTC
few	TRBV29-1	TRBD2	TRBJ2-7	CSVGSSGTIPYEQYF	TGCAGCGTTGGTTCTAGCGGGACGATACCCTACGAGCAGTACTTC
few	TRBV20-1	TRBD1	TRBJ2-7	CSVSGQEQGQYF	TGCAGTGTCTCGGGACAGGAACAGGGGCAGTACTTC
.	TRBV4-1	TRBD1	TRBJ2-1	CASSPLPGQGDYNEQFF	TGCGCCAGCAGCCCCTTACCGGGACAGGGAGACTACAATGAGCAGTTCTTC
many	TRBV5-1	TRBD2	TRBJ2-7	CASAVAGLSRDEQYF	TGCGCCAGCGCGGTAGCGGGCCTATCTAGGGACGAGCAGTACTTC
.	TRBV7-9	.	TRBJ1-6	CASRPNSGSYNSPLHF	TGTGCCAGCAGACCTAACAGCGGCTCCTATAATTCACCCCTCCACTTT
.	TRBV7-9	.	TRBJ2-5	CASSLDEWGTKQGTQYF	TGTGCCAGCAGCTTAGACGAATGGGGAACCAAGCAGGGGACCCAGTACTTC
many	TRBV28	.	TRBJ1-5	CASIPGPGNQPQHF	TGTGCCAGCATCCCCGGGCCTGGTAATCAGCCCCAGCATTTT
few	TRBV7-7	.	TRBJ2-7	CASSPGTAGEQYF	TGTGCCAGCAGCCCTGGGACAGCGGGCGAGCAGTACTTC
few	TRBV10-3	TRBD1	TRBJ1-5	CAIREDRGRPQHF	TGTGCCATCAGGGAGGACAGGGGGAGGCCCCAGCATTTT
few	TRBV4-1	.	TRBJ2-5	CASSLTSGETQYF	TGCGCCAGCAGTTTAACTTCGGGGGAGACCCAGTACTTC
.	TRBV7-3	TRBD2	TRBJ2-7	CASSPSGSSGEQYF	TGTGCCAGCAGCCCTAGCGGGAGTTCGGGCGAGCAGTACTTC
.	TRBV12-3/TRBV12-4	.	TRBJ1-2	CASSLSGKSKSGYTF	TGTGCCAGCAGTTTATCAGGGAAGTCAAAGAGTGGCTACACCTTC
few	TRBV29-1	TRBD1	TRBJ2-1	CSVVGQGSYNEQFF	TGCAGCGTTGTAGGACAGGGATCTTACAATGAGCAGTTCTTC
few	TRBV10-3	TRBD1	TRBJ1-2	CAIWVGQANYGYTF	TGTGCCATCTGGGTGGGACAGGCTAACTATGGCTACACCTTC
.	TRBV6-1	.	TRBJ2-7	CASSEGKHIEQYF	TGTGCCAGCAGTGAAGGAAAACACATCGAGCAGTACTTC
many	TRBV7-2	TRBD2	TRBJ2-1	CASSSTRLAEQFF	TGTGCCAGCAGCTCGACCAGACTAGCGGAGCAGTTCTTC
many	TRBV11-3	.	TRBJ2-3	CASSKPGQPDTQYF	TGTGCCAGCAGCAAACCGGGCCAACCAGATACGCAGTATTTT
few	TRBV18	TRBD1	TRBJ2-2	CASSPQPGTGATGELFF	TGTGCCAGCTCACCACAGCCCGGGACAGGGGCGACCGGGGAGCTGTTTTTT
many	TRBV7-9	.	TRBJ2-3	CASGYSSDTQYF	TGTGCCAGCGGCTATTCTTCAGATACGCAGTATTTT